This record concerns one TCR beta chain sequence. The data originate from a study of blood T cell repertoires in COVID-19. The CDR3 sequence is 18 residues long. Germline V gene data show CDR1 as SGHRS and CDR2 as YFSETQ. The V and J ends lost 4 bases and 4 bases, in that order; junction bases with no gene match: 16. In the study's own analysis: Scientists estimated how many nucleated cells there were by amplifying reference gene primers. The assay was immunoSEQ multiplex PCR, and TCRdb's table has in-frame clones only and misses some. V, J and clone size reflect that table, while D and trimming were determined from the DNA. The sample holds around 81,000 clones; around 90% are singletons and the top ten take 6% to 8.5%.

Sample: peripheral blood. The sequence came from a man between 65 and 85 years old with acute or convalescent COVID-19. The V call is TRBV5-1, the J call TRBJ1-1, with 10 bases identical to TRBD1. The CDR3 DNA reads TGCGCCAGCAGCATGACCTTGGGGACAGGGGCCCTGGGCACTGAAGCTTTCTTT. It specifies CASSMTLGTGALGTEAFF.